This TCR beta chain was found in a study of T cell repertoires in cytomegalovirus infection. Study details: Indications of both CMV infection and matching HLA type were provided by public TCR beta signatures.

This clonotype was seen a few times. The antigen remains undetermined. TCRdb used MiXCR to reprocess the reads, holding one entry per CDR3 protein. The repertoire holds approximately 990,000 distinct CDR3 sequences, around 30% seen once, with around an eighth in the top ten. The sequencing here drew on cultured CD8+ T cells from PBMCs, taken from culture after CMV antigen stimulation. The sequence derives from a human donor in good health (CMV status not recorded). Some clones in this sample may be carry-over from other donors' samples.

The CDR3 bases are TGTGCCAGCAGTTACGGGTTAATGACTGAAGCTTTCTTT. It codes for CASSYGLMTEAFF. The chain links TRBV6-5 to TRBJ1-1; D ambiguous. CDR1 and CDR2 from the germline V gene are MNHEY and SVGAGI. V was trimmed by 2 bases and J by 5 bases, leaving 9 bases between them. This CDR3 comprises 13 residues.